The source of this T cell receptor (beta chain) is a study of identical twins. Between the trimmed V and J ends, which lost 5 bases and 5 bases, there was a span of 18 bases. The CDR3 contains 15 residues. Germline-derived CDR1 and CDR2 are SEHNR and FQNEAQ (reference sequence). Each cDNA held unique molecular identifiers, and template switching gave it a universal primer site. Each CDR3 protein gets one entry after TCRdb re-called the 5' RACE reads with MiXCR. The sample lists under 350,000 distinct CDR3 sequences, roughly 10% occurring once. This clonotype was counted only a few times. Its cognate antigen is unknown. Whole-study results and caveats: Cord blood's abundant beta clonotypes had fewer insertions, unlike memory repertoires. The study based its conclusions on cross-sectional statistical analysis and did not follow the same donors.

In addition, the sample was reused for a study of yellow fever vaccine responses in identical twins. That study adds: In identical twins, vaccine T cell responses appeared partly shared and partly individual.

The source of this sequence is a woman between 18 and 29 years old in good health. The sample comprised CD8+ T cells sorted from blood. The chain carries TRBV7-9 and TRBJ2-5; no clear D gene. The CDR3, as DNA: TGTGCCAGCAGCGATTATACGGGCAGCCGGGAGACCCAGTACTTC. Its translation is CASSDYTGSRETQYF.